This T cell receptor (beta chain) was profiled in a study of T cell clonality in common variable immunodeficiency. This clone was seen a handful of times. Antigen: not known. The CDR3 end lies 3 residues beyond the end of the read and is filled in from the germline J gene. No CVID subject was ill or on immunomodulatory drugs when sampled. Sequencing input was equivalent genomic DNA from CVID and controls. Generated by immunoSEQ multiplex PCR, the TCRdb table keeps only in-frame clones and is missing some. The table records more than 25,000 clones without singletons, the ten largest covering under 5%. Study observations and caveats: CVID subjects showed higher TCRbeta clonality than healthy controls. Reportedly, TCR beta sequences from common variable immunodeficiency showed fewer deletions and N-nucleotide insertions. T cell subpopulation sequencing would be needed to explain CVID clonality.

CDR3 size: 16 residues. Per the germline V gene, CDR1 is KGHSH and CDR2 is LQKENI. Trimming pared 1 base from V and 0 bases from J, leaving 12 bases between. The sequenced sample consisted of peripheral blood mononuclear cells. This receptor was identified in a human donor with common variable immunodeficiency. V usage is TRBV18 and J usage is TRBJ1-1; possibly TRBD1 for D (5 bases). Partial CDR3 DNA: TGTGCCAGCTCACCACTGACAGCAAACATGAACACTGAA. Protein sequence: CASSPLTANMNTE. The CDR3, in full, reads CASSPLTANMNTEAFF.